The 29 T cell receptor beta chains given below trace back to one sample, sequenced in a study of cytomegalovirus exposure and HLA in healthy donors. This PCR relied on a set of 60 Vbeta primers and 13 Jbeta primers. Assay: immunoSEQ multiplex PCR; the TCRdb copy retains only in-frame clones and omits some. The repertoire holds some 200,000 clones, with roughly 80% as singletons. The source material was PBMCs. The receptors stem from a man aged 50-60 years in good health and CMV-seronegative.

The CDR3, as DNA: TGTGCCAGCAGTCCAGGGTCAGATACGCAGTATTTT. As protein: CASSPGSDTQYF. The J gene is TRBJ2-3, the V gene TRBV7-9, with D perhaps matching TRBD1 (5 bases). The CDR3 contains 12 residues. V was pared by 6 bases and J by 4 bases, with 8 bases between. CDR1 SEHNR and CDR2 FQNEAQ come from the germline V gene (reference sequence). The variable domain in full, with the rest retrieved from reference TRBV7-9 and TRBJ2-3, is DTGVSQNPRHKITKRGQNVTFRCDPISEHNRLYWYRQTLGQGPEFLTYFQNEAQLEKSRLLSDRFSAERPKGSFSTLEIQRTEQGDSAMYLCASSPGSDTQYFGPGTRLTVL.

This clone was recorded only once. The chain combines TRBV6-1 with TRBJ1-1; no firm D call. The V end lost 6 bases, the J end lost 8 bases, and 13 bases lay between the germline ends. CDR1 and CDR2 from the germline V gene are MNHNS and SASEGT. CDR3 length equals 12 residues. The CDR3 protein is CASSRYPGEAFF. The CDR3, as DNA: TGTGCCAGCAGCCGTTACCCCGGGGAAGCTTTCTTT.

This chain uses TRBV4-3 with TRBJ1-2, with 7 bases fitting TRBD1. CDR1 and CDR2 (germline): LGHNA, YSLEER. There are 16 residues in the CDR3. J lost 4 bases, V lost 1 base, and 9 bases had no gene match. For the CDR3, the DNA is TGCGCCAGCAGCCAAGGGGCCGTCCGGGACAGCTATGGCTACACCTTC. This codes for CASSQGAVRDSYGYTF.

This clone has just a few counts. The gene calls are TRBV7-2 and TRBJ1-3; D may be TRBD1 (5 bases). In germline, CDR1 is SGHTA, CDR2 FQGNSA. This CDR3 region has 15 residues. The V gene lost 5 bases and the J gene lost 7 bases, with 18 bases spanning the gap. The CDR3 DNA is TGTGCCAGCAGCGGGGGGATGGCCCTGAGGAACACCATATATTTT. Encoded protein: CASSGGMALRNTIYF.

This clone was seen once. The V call is TRBV6-1, the J call TRBJ1-2, with a possible D match to TRBD1 (6 bases). The CDR3 sequence is 14 residues long. Germline V CDR1 and CDR2: MNHNS, SASEGT. Trimming took off 4 bases at V and 0 bases at J, with 9 bases between the two ends. The CDR3 bases are TGTGCCAGCAGTGCGGGACATCCTAACTATGGCTACACCTTC. Its translation: CASSAGHPNYGYTF.

V and J are TRBV5-4 and TRBJ1-6, with TRBD1 matching over 7 bases. CDR3 length equals 14 residues. The V segment lost 3 bases and the J segment 6 bases; nucleotides outside the gene matches: 3. Germline-derived CDR1 and CDR2 are SGHNT and YYREEE (reference sequence). The CDR3 nucleotides read TGTGCCAGCAGCTCTAGGGACAGTAATTCACCCCTCCACTTT. Residues: CASSSRDSNSPLHF.

In DNA form, the CDR3 reads TGTGCCAGCACCATAGGACAGGGAGCAGATGGCTACACCTTC. Its protein is CASTIGQGADGYTF. The chain combines TRBV2 with TRBJ1-2; 8 bases line up with TRBD1. The length of the CDR3 is 14 residues. Trimming at V came to 7 bases and at J to 6 bases, leaving 10 bases not matched to a gene. Germline CDR1 is SNHLY and CDR2 is FYNNEI.

The sample holds a few counts of this clone. This chain connects TRBV4-3 to TRBJ1-1, with 9 bases lining up with TRBD1. V trimming: 3 bases; J trimming: 3 bases; junction bases outside the gene matches: 2. The CDR3 is 14 amino acids. The V gene's germline CDR1 is LGHNA and CDR2 YSLEER. This CDR3 reads CASSQRQGDTEAFF. DNA of the CDR3: TGCGCCAGCAGCCAGCGACAGGGGGACACTGAAGCTTTCTTT.

This clone was seen once. The chain joins TRBV7-9 to TRBJ1-6; 9 bases are a match to TRBD1. Trimming at V came to 5 bases and at J to 10 bases, leaving 6 bases not matched to a gene. The CDR3 covers 14 residues. The germline gives CDR1 SEHNR, CDR2 FQNEAQ (reference sequence). Here the CDR3 reads CASSRGQGKSPLHF. The CDR3, as DNA: TGTGCCAGCAGCCGGGGACAGGGTAAATCACCCCTCCACTTT.

The CDR3 here is CASAPGGAKETQYF. CDR3 coding DNA: TGTGCCTCCGCCCCCGGGGGGGCTAAAGAGACCCAGTACTTC. The genes are TRBV5-4 and TRBJ2-5; 8 bases map to TRBD2. The germline V gene encodes CDR1 SGHNT and CDR2 YYREEE (reference sequence). With V trimmed by 10 bases and J by 3 bases, 11 bases remained unmatched. This CDR3 has 14 residues.

The V call is TRBV4-2, the J call TRBJ1-4; D is unresolved. CDR3 size: 12 residues. Germline CDR1 reads LGHNA; CDR2 reads YNFKEQ. The V gene lost 8 bases and the J gene lost 3 bases, with 7 bases spanning the gap. DNA of the CDR3: TGTGCCAGCCGTCGGGCTAATGAAAAACTGTTTTTT. This translates into CASRRANEKLFF.

Concerning this clone itself: Relative to the germline gene, one junction end is altered; a read error may explain this. Other DNA sequences of this sample code for an identical CDR3. CDR3 in amino acids: CASSTTGFGTEAFF. The CDR3 DNA is TGCGCCAGTAGTACAACAGGGTTCGGCACTGAAGCTTTCTTT. The V call is TRBV19, the J call TRBJ1-1, with D tentatively TRBD1 (6 bases). Per the germline V gene, CDR1 is LNHDA and CDR2 is SQIVND (reference sequence). CDR3 size: 14 residues.

This clone was detected a few times. This rearrangement joins TRBV5-4 to TRBJ2-5; TRBD2 matches at 8 bases. From germline, CDR1 is SGHNT and CDR2 YYREEE (reference sequence). CDR3 length: 13 amino acids. V trimming: 3 bases; J trimming: 10 bases; junction bases outside the gene matches: 8. The CDR3 loop is CASSSDAGGDQYF. The DNA for the CDR3 is TGTGCCAGCAGCTCGGACGCCGGGGGGGACCAGTACTTC.

There are a few counts of this clone. The rearrangement links TRBV30 to TRBJ1-1, with 8 positions matching TRBD1. The germline V gene has CDR1 GTSNPN and CDR2 SVGIG (reference sequence). J lost 1 base, V lost 2 bases, and 3 bases had no gene match. The CDR3 contains 14 residues. The CDR3 region has the DNA TGTGCCTGGAGTCCCGGGACAGGGAACACTGAAGCTTTCTTT. Its protein is CAWSPGTGNTEAFF.

This clone has only one observation. The rearrangement uses TRBV20-1 and TRBJ2-7; D remains ambiguous. Germline CDR1 is DFQATT and CDR2 is SNEGSKA (reference sequence). The CDR3 contains 11 residues. Trimming took off 1 base at V and 5 bases at J, with 6 bases between the two ends. The CDR3 bases are TGCAGTGCTAGAGGAGGCCACGAGCAGTACTTC. This codes for CSARGGHEQYF.

The chain has TRBV25-1 and TRBJ2-1; D may be TRBD2 (6 bases). This CDR3 has 14 amino acids. Germline V CDR1 and CDR2: MGHDK, SYGVNS. The V end was cut by 5 bases, the J end by 4 bases, with 12 bases between. CDR3 protein: CASSRDSLYNEQFF. The CDR3 region has the DNA TGTGCCAGCAGTAGGGACTCTCTGTACAATGAGCAGTTCTTC.

J is TRBJ2-3 and V is TRBV4-1; TRBD2 agrees at 13 bases. CDR3 length equals 18 residues. The V and J ends lost 4 bases and 1 base, in that order; junction bases with no gene match: 8. In germline, CDR1 is MGHRA, CDR2 YSYEKL. CDR3 in DNA: TGCGCCAGCAGCCCGCCGGGACTAGCGGGGCCACGCACAGATACGCAGTATTTT. This translates into CASSPPGLAGPRTDTQYF.

V gene TRBV18 combines with J gene TRBJ2-7; no clear D. V shed 3 bases and J shed 4 bases, with 13 bases lying between them. The length of the CDR3 is 14 residues. Looked up from germline, CDR1 is KGHSH and CDR2 is LQKENI. The DNA for the CDR3 is TGTGCCAGCTCACCCTCCTCGACACCTTACGAGCAGTACTTC. Protein: CASSPSSTPYEQYF.

This sequence joins TRBV9 and TRBJ2-1; TRBD1 matches at 7 bases. The CDR3 has 13 residues. V lost 3 bases, J lost 6 bases, and 3 bases stayed unmatched. CDR1 is SGDLS, CDR2 YYNGEE, per germline. CDR3 residues: CASSGGQSNEQFF. The CDR3, as DNA: TGTGCCAGCAGCGGGGGACAGTCCAATGAGCAGTTCTTC. The whole variable domain, filled in from reference TRBV9 and TRBJ2-1, reads DSGVTQTPKHLITATGQRVTLRCSPRSGDLSVYWYQQSLDQGLQFLIQYYNGEERAKGNILERFSAQQFPDLHSELNLSSLELGDSALYFCASSGGQSNEQFFGPGTRLTVL.

J is TRBJ2-2 and V is TRBV4-1; 7 bases agree with TRBD1. V trimming: 4 bases; J trimming: 5 bases; junction bases outside the gene matches: 1. This CDR3 spans 13 amino acids. Per germline, CDR1 MGHRA and CDR2 YSYEKL. This CDR3 is CASSLQGTGELFF. In DNA form, the CDR3 reads TGCGCCAGCAGCCTACAGGGGACCGGGGAGCTGTTTTTT.

This sequence joins TRBV27 and TRBJ2-1; TRBD1 agrees at 10 bases. This CDR3 has 14 residues. V gave up 7 bases and J gave up 6 bases; unmatched junction bases: 6. Germline CDR1 reads MNHEY; CDR2 reads SMNVEV (reference sequence). CDR3 sequence: CASKRQGAVNEQFF. CDR3 DNA sequence: TGTGCCAGCAAGAGACAGGGGGCAGTCAATGAGCAGTTCTTC.

The V gene is TRBV9, the J gene TRBJ2-7, with D maybe TRBD2 (6 bases). The germline CDR1 and CDR2 sequences are SGDLS and YYNGEE. The CDR3 is 15 residues long. V was trimmed by 3 bases and J by 4 bases, leaving 17 bases between them. This chain's CDR3 is CASSAGTSILYEQYF. The CDR3 DNA reads as TGTGCCAGCAGCGCCGGGACTTCCATCTTATACGAGCAGTACTTC.

This clone was seen just once. The CDR3 protein is CASSAPLGGATEAFF. The CDR3 DNA sequence: TGTGCCAGCAGCGCACCTCTTGGGGGGGCCACTGAAGCTTTCTTT. The chain couples TRBV9 to TRBJ1-1, with D possibly being TRBD1 (6 bases). Trimming removed 3 bases at V and 4 bases at J, with 16 bases between. The V gene's germline CDR1 is SGDLS and CDR2 YYNGEE. CDR3 size: 15 residues.

J is TRBJ2-3 and V is TRBV5-6; D is uncertain. V was pared by 0 bases and J by 2 bases, with 7 bases between. The CDR3 extends over 14 amino acids. Looked up from germline, CDR1 is SGHDT and CDR2 is YYEEEE. The CDR3 nucleotides are TGTGCCAGCAGCTTGGAAAGAGTCACAGATACGCAGTATTTT. This gives the protein CASSLERVTDTQYF.

The chain links TRBV29-1 to TRBJ2-4, with D perhaps TRBD1 (6 bases). Trimming removed 4 bases at V and 8 bases at J, with 9 bases between. From germline, CDR1 is SQVTM and CDR2 ANQGSEA. The CDR3 has 11 residues. CDR3 in amino acids: CSVGGRDIQYF. For the CDR3, the DNA is TGCAGCGTTGGGGGGCGAGACATTCAGTACTTC.

V and J are TRBV7-2 and TRBJ2-7; D remains ambiguous. This CDR3 comprises 14 residues. Germline V gene data show CDR1 as SGHTA and CDR2 as FQGNSA. Between the trimmed V and J ends, which lost 5 bases and 3 bases, there was a span of 14 bases. CDR3 loop: CASSLPDWHYEQYF. The DNA for the CDR3 is TGTGCCAGCAGCCTCCCTGACTGGCACTACGAGCAGTACTTC.

Comment on this clone: Its ends do not fully match the called genes, so a read error is possible. The chain is built from TRBV7-9 and TRBJ1-2; D is possibly TRBD1 (6 bases). The CDR3 runs 12 residues. The germline CDR1 and CDR2 sequences are SEHNR and FQNEAQ (reference sequence). The CDR3 sequence: CSSSLRTEGYTF. In DNA form, the CDR3 reads TGTTCCAGCAGCCTTCGGACAGAAGGCTACACCTTC.

This clone was counted between two and nine times. This sequence joins TRBV5-4 and TRBJ2-2; D is possibly TRBD1 (6 bases). Between the trimmed V and J ends, which lost 4 bases and 1 base, there was a span of 11 bases. Germline values: CDR1 SGHNT, CDR2 YYREEE (reference sequence). There are 15 residues in the CDR3. CDR3 sequence: CASSGTSLNTGELFF. The CDR3 DNA reads TGTGCCAGCAGCGGGACATCTCTGAACACCGGGGAGCTGTTTTTT.

V is TRBV30 and J is TRBJ1-2; 7 bases are shared with TRBD1. J was trimmed by 4 bases and V by 3 bases; bases with no gene match: 8. The CDR3 length is 14 residues. Germline V lookup: CDR1 GTSNPN, CDR2 SVGIG (reference sequence). CDR3 nucleotide sequence: TGTGCCTGGAGGCTCGGGACAGTGGGCTATGGCTACACCTTC. Amino acids: CAWRLGTVGYGYTF.